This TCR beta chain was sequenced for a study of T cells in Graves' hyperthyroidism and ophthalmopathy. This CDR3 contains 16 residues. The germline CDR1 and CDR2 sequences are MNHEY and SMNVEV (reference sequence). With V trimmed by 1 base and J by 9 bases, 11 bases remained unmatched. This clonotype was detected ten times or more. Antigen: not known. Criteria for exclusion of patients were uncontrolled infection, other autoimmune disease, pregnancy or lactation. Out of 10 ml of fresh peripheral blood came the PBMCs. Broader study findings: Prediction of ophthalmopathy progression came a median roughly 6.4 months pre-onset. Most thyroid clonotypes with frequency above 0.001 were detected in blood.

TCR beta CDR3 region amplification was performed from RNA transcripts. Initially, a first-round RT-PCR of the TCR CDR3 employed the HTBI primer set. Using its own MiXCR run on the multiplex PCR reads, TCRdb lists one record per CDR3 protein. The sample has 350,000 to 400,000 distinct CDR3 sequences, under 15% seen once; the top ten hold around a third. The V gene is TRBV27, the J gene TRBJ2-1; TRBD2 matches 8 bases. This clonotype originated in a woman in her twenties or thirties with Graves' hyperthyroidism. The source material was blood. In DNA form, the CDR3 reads TGTGCCAGCAGTTTATACGACGGGAGGGCCGGGGTTGAGCAGTTCTTC. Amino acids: CASSLYDGRAGVEQFF.